This T cell receptor beta chain was captured by sequencing in a study of blood T cell repertoires in COVID-19. Overall study context: Samples representing acute and convalescent COVID-19 were sourced from the United States, Italy and Spain. T cells, B-cell-depleted T cells, or PBMCs supplied cDNA or gDNA.

In the source study's methods: How many nucleated cells were present was estimated from reference gene primer amplification. This table comes from immunoSEQ multiplex PCR, and its TCRdb copy is limited to in-frame clones, with some not included. V and J calls and clone size are copied from that table; D and trimming were computed from the DNA. The repertoire holds approximately 200,000 clones, with approximately 85% as singletons. The specimen sequenced was peripheral blood. The receptor was derived from a human donor with active or convalescent COVID-19. The donor label of this sample is uncertain.

The CDR3 region has the DNA TGTGCCAGCAGTTTAGGGCAGGATTCACCCCTCCACTTT. It is translated as CASSLGQDSPLHF. The chain couples TRBV27 to TRBJ1-6; D is ambiguous. Trimming shortened V by 2 bases and J by 8 bases, and 7 bases separated the two germline ends. CDR1 is MNHEY and CDR2 is SMNVEV in the germline V gene (reference sequence). This CDR3 region has 13 residues.